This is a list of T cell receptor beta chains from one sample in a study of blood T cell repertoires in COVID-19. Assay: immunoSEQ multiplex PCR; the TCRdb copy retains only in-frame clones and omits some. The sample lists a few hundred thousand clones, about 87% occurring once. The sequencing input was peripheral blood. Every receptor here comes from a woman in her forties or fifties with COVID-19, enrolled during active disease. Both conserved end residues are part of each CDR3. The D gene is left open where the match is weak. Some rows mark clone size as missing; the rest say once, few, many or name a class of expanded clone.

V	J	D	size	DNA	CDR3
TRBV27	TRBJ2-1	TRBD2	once	TGTGCCAGCAGTCCACTTACCGGGACTAGCGCCAATGAGCAGTTCTTC	CASSPLTGTSANEQFF
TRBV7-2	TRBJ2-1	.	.	TGTGCCAGCAGCCTCCGGGGTCGAGGGCAGAATGAGCAGTTCTTC	CASSLRGRGQNEQFF
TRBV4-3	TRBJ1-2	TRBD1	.	TGCGCCAGCAGCCAGGCCGGGACAGGGATTGTCTATGGCTACACCTTC	CASSQAGTGIVYGYTF
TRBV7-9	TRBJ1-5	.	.	TGTGCCAGCAGTCCAACAGGGCTCAATCAGCCCCAGCATTTT	CASSPTGLNQPQHF
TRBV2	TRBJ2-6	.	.	TGTGCCAGCAGTGAACTTGTCAGGGTGGGGCCCTCTGGGGCCAACGTCCTGACTTTC	CASSELVRVGPSGANVLTF
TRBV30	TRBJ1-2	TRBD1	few	TGTGCCTGGAGTGTACGACAGGGCTATGGCTACACCTTC	CAWSVRQGYGYTF
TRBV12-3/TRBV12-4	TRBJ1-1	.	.	TGTGCCAGCTCGACAGCGAACACTGAAGCTTTCTTT	CASSTANTEAFF
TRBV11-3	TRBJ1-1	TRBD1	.	TGTGCCAGCAGCTCGGGACAGGCGAACACTGAAGCTTTCTTT	CASSSGQANTEAFF
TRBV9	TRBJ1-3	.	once	TGTGCCAGCAGCCGTACAGAGAACTCTGGAAACACCATATATTTT	CASSRTENSGNTIYF
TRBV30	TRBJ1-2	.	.	TGTGCCTGGTCTGGTGGCTACTATGGCTACACCTTC	CAWSGGYYGYTF
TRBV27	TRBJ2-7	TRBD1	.	TGTGCCAGCAGTCTCTACACCGGGACAGGTACCTACGAGCAGTACTTC	CASSLYTGTGTYEQYF
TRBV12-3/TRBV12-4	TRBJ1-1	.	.	TGTGCCAGCACCCAGGGGTTTCCTGAAGCTTTCTTT	CASTQGFPEAFF
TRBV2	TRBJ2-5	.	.	TGTGCCAGCAGTGAACCTGACCAAAACTATAAAGAGACCCAGTACTTC	CASSEPDQNYKETQYF
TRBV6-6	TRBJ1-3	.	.	TGTGCCAGCAGCCGGGCGGGGGGGAAAGCTGGAAACACCATATATTTT	CASSRAGGKAGNTIYF
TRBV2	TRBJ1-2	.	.	TGTGCCAGCAGTCACCTCAGATTTACAGGGAACTATGGCTACACCTTC	CASSHLRFTGNYGYTF
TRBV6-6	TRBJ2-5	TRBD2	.	TGTGCCAGCAACCGAGCGGGGGCGCGCCAAGAGACCCAGTACTTC	CASNRAGARQETQYF
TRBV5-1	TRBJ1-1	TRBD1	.	TGCGCCAGCAGTCATCAGGGGGCGTACACTGAAGCTTTCTTT	CASSHQGAYTEAFF
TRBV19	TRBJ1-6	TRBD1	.	TGTGCCAGTAGTAGGGGACAGGGTTTTTCACCCCTCCACTTT	CASSRGQGFSPLHF
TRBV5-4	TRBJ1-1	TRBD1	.	TGTGCCAGCAGTCGACAGGGGGGGAACACTGAAGCTTTCTTT	CASSRQGGNTEAFF
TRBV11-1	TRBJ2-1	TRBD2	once	TGTGCCAGCAGCTTCGGACTAGCCTACAATGAGCAGTTCTTC	CASSFGLAYNEQFF
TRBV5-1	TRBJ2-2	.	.	TGCGCCAGCAGCTCTCAGGGATCCTCGAACACCGGGGAGCTGTTTTTT	CASSSQGSSNTGELFF
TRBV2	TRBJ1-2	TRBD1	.	TGTGCCAGCAGTGACCGGACAGGGGGGCCCTATGGCTACACCTTC	CASSDRTGGPYGYTF
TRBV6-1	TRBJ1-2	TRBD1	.	TGTGCCAGCAGTGAACACGCCGGGACAGGGGGATATGGCTACACCTTC	CASSEHAGTGGYGYTF
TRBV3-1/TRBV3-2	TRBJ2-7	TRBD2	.	TGTGCCAGCAGCCAAGGCCCCGGGGGGTCCTACGAGCAGTACTTC	CASSQGPGGSYEQYF
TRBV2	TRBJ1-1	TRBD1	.	TGTGCCAGCAGGACAGAGACAGGGTACGACACTGAAGCTTTCTTT	CASRTETGYDTEAFF
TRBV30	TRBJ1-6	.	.	TGTGCCTGGACAGGACACAATTCACCCCTCCACTTT	CAWTGHNSPLHF
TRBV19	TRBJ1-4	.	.	TGTGCCAGTAGTTATCCAGGGGCTAATGAAAAACTGTTTTTT	CASSYPGANEKLFF
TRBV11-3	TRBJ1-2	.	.	TGTGCCAGCAGCTTAAAGGGGGAATCCTATGGCTACACCTTC	CASSLKGESYGYTF
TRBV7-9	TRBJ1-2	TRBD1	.	TGTGCCAGCAGCCCAAATAGGAGGACAGGGGGTCATGGCTACACCTTC	CASSPNRRTGGHGYTF
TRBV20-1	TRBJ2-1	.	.	TGCAGTGCTAGTAGCGGCCTCTACAATGAGCAGTTCTTC	CSASSGLYNEQFF
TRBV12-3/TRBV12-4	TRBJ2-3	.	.	TGTGCCGACAGAGATCGAGATACGCAGTATTTT	CADRDRDTQYF
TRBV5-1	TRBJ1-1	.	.	TGCGCCAGCAGCTTGCAGGGTACTGAAGCTTTCTTT	CASSLQGTEAFF
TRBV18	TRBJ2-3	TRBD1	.	TGTGCCAGCTCTTCCGGGACAGCGCAAATCACAGATACGCAGTATTTT	CASSSGTAQITDTQYF
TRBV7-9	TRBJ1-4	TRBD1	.	TGTGCCAGCAGCCTCGCCTCCGGGACAGCTGAAAAACTGTTTTTT	CASSLASGTAEKLFF
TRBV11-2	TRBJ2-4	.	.	TGTGCCAGCAGCTCCCCGTCTAATTGGAGGTGGGGAAACATTCAGTACTTC	CASSSPSNWRWGNIQYF
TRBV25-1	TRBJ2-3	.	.	TGTGCCAGCAGACTAAAACAGGGCGGCACAGATACGCAGTATTTT	CASRLKQGGTDTQYF
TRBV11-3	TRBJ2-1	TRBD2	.	TGTGCCAGCAGCTTAGTAGCGGGAGGTCACAATGAGCAGTTCTTC	CASSLVAGGHNEQFF
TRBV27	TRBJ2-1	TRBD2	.	TGTGCCAGCAGTTTCCCCGGGGGGAATGAGCAGTTCTTC	CASSFPGGNEQFF
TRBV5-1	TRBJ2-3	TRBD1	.	TGCGCCAGCAGCTCTTTCTCCGGGACAGGGGGGGATACGCAGTATTTT	CASSSFSGTGGDTQYF
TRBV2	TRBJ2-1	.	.	TGTGCCAGCAGTGAATTTATCAGTGAGCAGTTCTTC	CASSEFISEQFF
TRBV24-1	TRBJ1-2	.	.	TGTGCCACCAGTGAAAGAACGGGGTATGGCTACACCTTC	CATSERTGYGYTF
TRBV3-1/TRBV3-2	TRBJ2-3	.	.	TGTGCCAGGGACAGACTCTTACTCCACACAGATACGCAGTATTTT	CARDRLLLHTDTQYF
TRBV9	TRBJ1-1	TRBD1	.	TGTGCCAGGGGGGGACAGGCGAACACTGAAGCTTTCTTT	CARGGQANTEAFF
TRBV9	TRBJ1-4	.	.	TGTGCCAGCAGCGGAAGGGGATTAGTTAATGAAAAACTGTTTTTT	CASSGRGLVNEKLFF
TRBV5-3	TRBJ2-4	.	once	TGTGCCAGAAGCTTGGGTCAGGGGAAAAACATTCAGTACTTC	CARSLGQGKNIQYF
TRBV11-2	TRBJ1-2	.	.	TGTGCCAGCAGCGCCAAACAGGGCTCCTATGGCTACACCTTC	CASSAKQGSYGYTF
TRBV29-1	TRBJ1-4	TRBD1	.	TGCAGCGTGGCCGGACAGGGAAGTGAAAAACTGTTTTTT	CSVAGQGSEKLFF
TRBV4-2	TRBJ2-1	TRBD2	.	TGTGCCAGCAGCCAAGATAAGTCCCGGACTAGCCCCGCCGATGAGCAGTTCTTC	CASSQDKSRTSPADEQFF
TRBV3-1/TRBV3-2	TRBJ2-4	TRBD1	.	TGTGCCAGCAGCCAAGGGCAGGGGGCGTACATTCAGTACTTC	CASSQGQGAYIQYF
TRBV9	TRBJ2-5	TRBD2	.	TGTGCCAGCAGCGTAGGGACTAGCGGGAGGCAAGAGACCCAGTACTTC	CASSVGTSGRQETQYF
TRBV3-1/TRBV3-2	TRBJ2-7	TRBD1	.	TGTGCCAGCAGAACCACAGGGGGCAGCGAGCAGTACTTC	CASRTTGGSEQYF
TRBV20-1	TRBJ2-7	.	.	TGCAGTGCTAGAGATTACTACGAGCAGTACTTC	CSARDYYEQYF
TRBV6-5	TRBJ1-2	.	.	TGTGCCATCTCCTCATATGTCGGGGGCTACACCTTC	CAISSYVGGYTF
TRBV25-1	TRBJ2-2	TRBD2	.	TGTGCCAGCGGGGGACTAGCGGGTTACACCGGGGAGCTGTTTTTT	CASGGLAGYTGELFF
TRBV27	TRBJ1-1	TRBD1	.	TGTGCCAGCAGTACAGGGGTTACTGAAGCTTTCTTT	CASSTGVTEAFF
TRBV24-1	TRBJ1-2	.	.	TGTGCCACCAGTGATTTGGACGCGGGCTCCAATGGCTACACCTTC	CATSDLDAGSNGYTF
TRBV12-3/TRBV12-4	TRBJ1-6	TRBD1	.	TGTGCCAGCACCTTACAGGGGATTTCACCCCTCCACTTT	CASTLQGISPLHF
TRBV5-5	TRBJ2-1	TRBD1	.	TGTGCCAGCAGCAGAGGACAGGGCTACAATGAGCAGTTCTTC	CASSRGQGYNEQFF
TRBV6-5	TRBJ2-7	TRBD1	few	TGTGCCAGCCGACAGGGGAGTCTCTACGAGCAGTACTTC	CASRQGSLYEQYF
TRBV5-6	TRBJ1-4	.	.	TGTGCCAGCAGCTTGGTTTCAGGGTCCGTACGAGCTAATGAAAAACTGTTTTTT	CASSLVSGSVRANEKLFF